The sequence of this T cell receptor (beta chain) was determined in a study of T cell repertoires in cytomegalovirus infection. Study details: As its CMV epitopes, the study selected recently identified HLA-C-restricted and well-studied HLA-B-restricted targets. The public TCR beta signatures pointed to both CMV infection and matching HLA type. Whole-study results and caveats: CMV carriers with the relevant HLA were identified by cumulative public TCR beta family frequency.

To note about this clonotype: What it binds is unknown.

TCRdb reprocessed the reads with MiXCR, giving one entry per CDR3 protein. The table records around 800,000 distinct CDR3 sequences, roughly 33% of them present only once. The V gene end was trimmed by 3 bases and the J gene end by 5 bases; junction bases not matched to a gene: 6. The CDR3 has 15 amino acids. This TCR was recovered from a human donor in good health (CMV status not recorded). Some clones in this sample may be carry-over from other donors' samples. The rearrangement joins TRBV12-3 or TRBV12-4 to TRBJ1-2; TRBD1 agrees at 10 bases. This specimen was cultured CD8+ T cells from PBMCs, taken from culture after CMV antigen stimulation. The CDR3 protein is CASSFPGQGLYGYTF. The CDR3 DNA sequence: TGTGCCAGCAGTTTCCCGGGACAGGGGCTGTATGGCTACACCTTC.